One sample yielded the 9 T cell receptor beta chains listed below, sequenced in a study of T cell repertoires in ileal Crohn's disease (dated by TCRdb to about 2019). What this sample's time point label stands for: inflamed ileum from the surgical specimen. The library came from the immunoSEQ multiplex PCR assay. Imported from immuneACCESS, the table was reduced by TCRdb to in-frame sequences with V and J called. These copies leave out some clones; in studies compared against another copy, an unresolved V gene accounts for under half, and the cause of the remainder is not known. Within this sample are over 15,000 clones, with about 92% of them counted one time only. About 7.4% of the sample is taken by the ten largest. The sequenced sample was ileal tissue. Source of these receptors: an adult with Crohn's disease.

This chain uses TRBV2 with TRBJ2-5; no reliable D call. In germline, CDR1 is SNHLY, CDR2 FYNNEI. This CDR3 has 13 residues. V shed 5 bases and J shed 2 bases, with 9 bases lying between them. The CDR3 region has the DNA TGTGCCAGCAGTTGGGCGGTACAAGAGACCCAGTACTTC. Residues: CASSWAVQETQYF.

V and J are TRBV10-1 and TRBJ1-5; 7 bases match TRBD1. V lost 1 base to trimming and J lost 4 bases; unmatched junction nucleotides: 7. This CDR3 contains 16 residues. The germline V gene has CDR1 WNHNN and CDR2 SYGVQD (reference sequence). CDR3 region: CASSELRDSTNQPQHF. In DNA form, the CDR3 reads TGCGCCAGCAGTGAGTTAAGGGACAGTACGAATCAGCCCCAGCATTTT.

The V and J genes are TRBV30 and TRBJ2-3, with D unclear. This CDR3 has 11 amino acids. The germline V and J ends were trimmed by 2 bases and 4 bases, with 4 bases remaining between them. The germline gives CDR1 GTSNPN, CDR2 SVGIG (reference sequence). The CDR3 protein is CAWSSPDTQYF. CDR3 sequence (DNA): TGTGCCTGGAGTTCTCCAGATACGCAGTATTTT.

CDR3 DNA: TGTGCCAGTCGATCCGGGACAGGGTACAATGAGCAGTTCTTC. It is translated as CASRSGTGYNEQFF. The chain combines TRBV6-6 with TRBJ2-1; 9 bases line up with TRBD1. Germline-derived CDR1 and CDR2 are MNHNY and SVGAGI (reference sequence). This CDR3 spans 14 amino acids. Trimming took 9 bases from V and 4 from J; bases not matched to a gene: 7.

CDR3 region: CASSFPGMGAVQYF. In DNA, the CDR3 is TGTGCCAGCAGTTTCCCAGGGATGGGTGCGGTGCAGTACTTC. The genes are TRBV27 and TRBJ2-7; D possibly corresponds to TRBD1 (5 bases). Trimming pared 3 bases from V and 9 bases from J, leaving 18 bases between. The CDR3 is made up of 14 amino acids. The V gene's germline CDR1 is MNHEY and CDR2 SMNVEV (reference sequence).

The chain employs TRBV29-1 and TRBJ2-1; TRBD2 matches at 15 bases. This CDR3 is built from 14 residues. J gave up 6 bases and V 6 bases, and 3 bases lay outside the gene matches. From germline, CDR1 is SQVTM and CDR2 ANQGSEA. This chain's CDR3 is CSVRTSGGANEQFF. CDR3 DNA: TGCAGCGTCCGGACTAGCGGGGGGGCCAATGAGCAGTTCTTC.

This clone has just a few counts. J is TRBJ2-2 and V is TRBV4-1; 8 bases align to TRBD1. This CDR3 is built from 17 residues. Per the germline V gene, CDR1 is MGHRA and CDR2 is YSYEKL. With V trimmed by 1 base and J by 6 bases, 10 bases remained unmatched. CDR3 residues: CASSQVRQGAKSGELFF. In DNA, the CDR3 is TGCGCCAGCAGCCAAGTTAGGCAGGGGGCGAAGTCCGGGGAGCTGTTTTTT.

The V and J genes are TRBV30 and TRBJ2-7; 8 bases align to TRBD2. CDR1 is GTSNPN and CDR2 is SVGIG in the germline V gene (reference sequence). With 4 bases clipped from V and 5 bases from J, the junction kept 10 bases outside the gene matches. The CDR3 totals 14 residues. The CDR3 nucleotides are TGTGCCTGGACGAGGGGACTAGGCGGGGACGAGCAGTACTTC. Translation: CAWTRGLGGDEQYF.

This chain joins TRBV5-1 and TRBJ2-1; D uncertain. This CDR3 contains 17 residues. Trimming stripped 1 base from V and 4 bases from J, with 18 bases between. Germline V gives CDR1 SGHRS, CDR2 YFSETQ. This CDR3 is CASSLSTFRPKYNEQFF. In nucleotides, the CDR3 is TGCGCCAGCAGCTTGTCTACGTTTCGGCCTAAGTACAATGAGCAGTTCTTC.